The table lists the clone carrying this T cell receptor beta chain with a few counts. Based on clinical symptoms, serum thyroxine and TRAb, thyroid ultrasound and orbital computed tomography, diagnoses were reached. The entry originates in a study of T cells in Graves' hyperthyroidism and ophthalmopathy. TCR beta CDR3 regions were amplified from RNA transcripts. First-round RT-PCR with HTBI primers amplified the TCR CDR3 region. Using its own MiXCR run on the multiplex PCR reads, TCRdb lists one record per CDR3 protein. Of more than 500,000 distinct CDR3 sequences listed, around 15% are singletons. The sequenced material came from blood. This TCR came from a woman in her 30s with Graves' hyperthyroidism.

The chain's CDR3 is CASSQVRGDSEQYF. The DNA of the CDR3 is TGTGCCAGCAGCCAAGTAAGAGGGGACTCTGAGCAGTACTTC. The chain links TRBV3-1 to TRBJ2-7, with D maybe TRBD2 (6 bases). The CDR3 is 14 amino acids. Trimming stripped 1 base from V and 7 bases from J, with 14 bases between. Germline V gene lookup returns CDR1 LGHDT and CDR2 YNNKEL (reference sequence).